A single TCR beta chain is shown here with its context. Antigen: not known. UMI-labeled 5' RACE TRB cDNA libraries were prepared from the cells. TCRdb reanalyzed the 5' RACE reads and collapses them to one entry per CDR3 protein, without DNA. Seen in this sample are 150,000 or so distinct CDR3 sequences; the ten most common clones hold 0.45% to 0.55%. The data derive from a study of CXCR3-negative and CXCR3-positive naive CD8 T cells. Study conclusions and caveats: Naive cells positive for CXCR3 carried more hydrophobic TRB CDR3s than CXCR3-negative ones. Diversity in memory CD8+ cells fell much lower than the comparably high levels seen in both naive subsets.

The CDR3 spans 13 residues. The germline gives CDR1 SQVTM, CDR2 ANQGSEA. The sequence was collected from a human donor in good health. Some clones in this sample may be carry-over from other donors' samples. This chain uses TRBV29-1 with TRBJ2-1; TCRdb's D gene call, TRBD2, goes unchecked for lack of DNA. Specimen: naive CXCR3+ CD8+ T cells from blood. Subset reported: CD45RO-CCR7+CD27+CD95- naive CD8+ T cells expressing CXCR3 (TNR3+). The CDR3 region is CSVRPSASNEQFF.